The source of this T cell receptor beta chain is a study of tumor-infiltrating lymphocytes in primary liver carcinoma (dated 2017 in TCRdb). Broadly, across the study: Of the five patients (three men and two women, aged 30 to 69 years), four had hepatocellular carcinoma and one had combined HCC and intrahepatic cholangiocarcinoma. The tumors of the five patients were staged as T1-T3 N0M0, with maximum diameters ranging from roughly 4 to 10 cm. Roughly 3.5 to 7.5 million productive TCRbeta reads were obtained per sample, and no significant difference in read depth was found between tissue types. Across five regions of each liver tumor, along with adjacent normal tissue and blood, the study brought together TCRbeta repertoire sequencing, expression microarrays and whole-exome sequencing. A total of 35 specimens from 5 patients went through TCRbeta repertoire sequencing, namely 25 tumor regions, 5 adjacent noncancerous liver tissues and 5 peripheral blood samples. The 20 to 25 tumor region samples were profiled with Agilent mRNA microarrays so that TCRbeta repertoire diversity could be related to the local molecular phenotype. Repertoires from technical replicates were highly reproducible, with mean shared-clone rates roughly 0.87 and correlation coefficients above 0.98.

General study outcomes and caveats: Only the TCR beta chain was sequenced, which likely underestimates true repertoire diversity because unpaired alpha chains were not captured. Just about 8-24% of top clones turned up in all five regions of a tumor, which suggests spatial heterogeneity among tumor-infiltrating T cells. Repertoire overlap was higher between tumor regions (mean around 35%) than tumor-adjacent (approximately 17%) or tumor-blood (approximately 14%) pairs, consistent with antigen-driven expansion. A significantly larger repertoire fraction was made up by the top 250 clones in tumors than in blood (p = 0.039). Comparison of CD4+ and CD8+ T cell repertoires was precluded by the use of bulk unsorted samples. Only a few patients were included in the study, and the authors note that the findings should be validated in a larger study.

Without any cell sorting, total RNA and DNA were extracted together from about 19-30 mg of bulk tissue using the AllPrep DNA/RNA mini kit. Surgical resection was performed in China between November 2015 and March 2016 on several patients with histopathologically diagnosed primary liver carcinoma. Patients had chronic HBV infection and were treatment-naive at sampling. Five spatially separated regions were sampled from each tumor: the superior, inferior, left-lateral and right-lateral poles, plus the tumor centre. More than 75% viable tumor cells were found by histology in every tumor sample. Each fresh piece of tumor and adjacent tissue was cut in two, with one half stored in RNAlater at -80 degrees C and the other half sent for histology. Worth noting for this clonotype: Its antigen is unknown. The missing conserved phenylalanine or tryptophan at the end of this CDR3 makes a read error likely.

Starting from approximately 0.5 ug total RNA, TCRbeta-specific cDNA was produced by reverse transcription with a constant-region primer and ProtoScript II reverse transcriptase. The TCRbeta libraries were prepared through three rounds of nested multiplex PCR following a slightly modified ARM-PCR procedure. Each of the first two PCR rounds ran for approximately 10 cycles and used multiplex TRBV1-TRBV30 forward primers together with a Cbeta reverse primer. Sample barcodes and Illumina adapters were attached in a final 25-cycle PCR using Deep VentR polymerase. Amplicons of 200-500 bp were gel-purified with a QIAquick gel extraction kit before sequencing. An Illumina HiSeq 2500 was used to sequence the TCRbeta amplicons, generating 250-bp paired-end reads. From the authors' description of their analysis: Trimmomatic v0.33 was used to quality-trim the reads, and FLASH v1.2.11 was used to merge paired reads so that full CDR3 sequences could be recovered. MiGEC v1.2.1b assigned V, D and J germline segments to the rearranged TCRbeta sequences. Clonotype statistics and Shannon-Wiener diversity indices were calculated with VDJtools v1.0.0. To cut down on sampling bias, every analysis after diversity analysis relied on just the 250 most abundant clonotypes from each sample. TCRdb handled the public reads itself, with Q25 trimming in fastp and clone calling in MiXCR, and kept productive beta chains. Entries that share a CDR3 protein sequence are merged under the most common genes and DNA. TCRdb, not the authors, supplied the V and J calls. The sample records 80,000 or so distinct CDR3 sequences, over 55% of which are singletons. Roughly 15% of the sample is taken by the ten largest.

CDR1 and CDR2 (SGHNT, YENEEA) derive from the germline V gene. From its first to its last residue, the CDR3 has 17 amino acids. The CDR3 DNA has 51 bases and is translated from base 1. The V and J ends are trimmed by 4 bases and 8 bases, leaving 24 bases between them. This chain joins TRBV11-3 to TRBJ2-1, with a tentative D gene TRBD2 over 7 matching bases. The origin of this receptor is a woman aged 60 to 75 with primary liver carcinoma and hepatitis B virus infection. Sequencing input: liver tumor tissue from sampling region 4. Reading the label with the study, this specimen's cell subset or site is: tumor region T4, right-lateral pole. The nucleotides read TGTGCCAGCAGCTCCCGGGGGGCGCGGGCCATGGGCGATGAGCAGTTCCTC. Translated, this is CASSSRGARAMGDEQFL.